This is a list of T cell receptor beta chains from one sample in a study of OX40 agonist ivuxolimab in advanced cancers. Here immunoSEQ multiplex PCR was the method, and the copy in TCRdb shows in-frame clones only, minus some. The sample includes 60,000 to 100,000 clones, roughly 90% of them seen just once. The sample was CD4+ or CD8+ T cells sorted from blood, taken in a trial of the OX40 agonist ivuxolimab. The receptors stem from an adult with an advanced solid tumor such as melanoma, head and neck, liver or kidney cancer. Each CDR3 is given with its conserved first and last residue. Rows give clone size only sometimes, using once, few, many, or a class for an expanded clone.

cdr3_length	j_call	v_call	clone_size	cdr3_aa
16	TRBJ2-1	TRBV9	NA	CASSAVTSGLGDEQFF
11	TRBJ2-5	TRBV7-8	NA	CASREGTTQYF
17	TRBJ1-2	TRBV4-1	few	CASNPDEGRGRYGGYTF
14	TRBJ2-7	TRBV7-3	few	CASSAYISPYEQYF
10	TRBJ1-2	TRBV30	NA	CAWRKGGYTF
15	TRBJ2-1	TRBV6-1	NA	CASSVGTGLYNEQFF
14	TRBJ2-7	TRBV21-1	NA	CASSRMGAVYEQYF
14	TRBJ2-7	TRBV7-9	NA	CASSLGGLANEQYF
14	TRBJ2-2	TRBV19	NA	CASRRTGGDGELFF
12	TRBJ2-7	TRBV11-3	NA	CASSFWSRDRHF
15	TRBJ2-7	TRBV6-1	NA	CASSEQAGGPYEQYF
14	TRBJ1-1	TRBV28	NA	CASSFSGASTEAFF
13	TRBJ1-1	TRBV6-6	NA	CASKEGPQTEAFF
13	TRBJ1-1	TRBV7-3	once	CASSLTGVTEAFF
14	TRBJ2-1	TRBV7-9	once	CASSRGWLEYGQFF
14	TRBJ1-2	TRBV19	NA	CASSSIQGNYGYTF
15	TRBJ2-3	TRBV7-9	NA	CASSSYTGVTDTQYF
16	TRBJ2-7	TRBV21-1	NA	CASSRRDRPKSYEQYF
17	TRBJ2-1	TRBV10-3	NA	CATKPTTSGLSYNEQFF
15	TRBJ1-4	TRBV2	NA	CASDWRGGKNEKLFF
16	TRBJ1-3	TRBV5-1	NA	CASSKSSGTGVHTIYF
13	TRBJ2-2	TRBV7-9	NA	CASSSGNTGELFF
13	TRBJ2-3	TRBV30	NA	CAGTGAGTDTQYF
14	TRBJ2-5	TRBV7-2	NA	CASSLEFTAETQYF
15	TRBJ2-1	TRBV5-5	NA	CASSNTGSGGYEQFF
15	TRBJ2-1	TRBV6-1	NA	CASRPTSGRYNEQFF
16	TRBJ1-2	TRBV7-2	NA	CASSFRPLGRDDGYTF
14	TRBJ2-1	TRBV5-1	NA	CASSTRTGGREQFF
13	TRBJ1-6	TRBV2	NA	CASGRTHNSPLHF
15	TRBJ2-5	TRBV9	NA	CASSVAAQGQETQYF
15	TRBJ2-3	TRBV30	NA	CAWSSRTIGTDTQYF
14	TRBJ2-2	TRBV29-1	NA	CSVVGVVNTGELFF
15	TRBJ2-7	TRBV7-3	NA	CASSLLGGRANEQYF
15	TRBJ2-3	TRBV9	NA	CASSVGGGDTDTQYF
14	TRBJ2-5	TRBV5-1	NA	CASSLGARAETQYF
16	TRBJ2-1	TRBV28	NA	CASSGSGTRSYNEQFF
16	TRBJ2-3	TRBV15	NA	CATSRRQSRGTDTQYF
13	TRBJ1-1	TRBV5-1	once	CASWGIPNTEAFF
15	TRBJ1-4	TRBV9	NA	CASSAGTEPNEKLFF
15	TRBJ2-7	TRBV11-3	NA	CASSPRTTQSSEQYF
15	TRBJ2-5	TRBV11-3	NA	CASSSSGPAQETQYF
14	TRBJ2-7	TRBV25-1	NA	CASMGGQGSFEQYF
16	TRBJ2-1	TRBV28	NA	CASSTRGRARYNEQFF
17	TRBJ2-2	TRBV4-3	NA	CASSQAPGLAFTGELFF
14	TRBJ1-1	TRBV7-9	NA	CASSLQTALAEAFF
13	TRBJ2-1	TRBV7-2	NA	CASSLGAPNEQFF
15	TRBJ1-2	TRBV6-4	NA	CASSDGVTGVSGYTF
16	TRBJ2-3	TRBV6-4	few	CASSAVGREGADTQYF
16	TRBJ2-3	TRBV6-5	NA	CASSSTFLSGGDTQYF
16	TRBJ2-1	TRBV4-2	NA	CASSQTGTSGTNEQFF
14	TRBJ1-1	TRBV9	few	CASSVGQGNTEAFF
11	TRBJ1-2	TRBV25-1	NA	CASTGYYGYTF
18	TRBJ1-5	TRBV28	NA	CASSSARGGTYSNQPQHF
16	TRBJ1-4	TRBV7-2	NA	CASSTHDRGANEKLFF